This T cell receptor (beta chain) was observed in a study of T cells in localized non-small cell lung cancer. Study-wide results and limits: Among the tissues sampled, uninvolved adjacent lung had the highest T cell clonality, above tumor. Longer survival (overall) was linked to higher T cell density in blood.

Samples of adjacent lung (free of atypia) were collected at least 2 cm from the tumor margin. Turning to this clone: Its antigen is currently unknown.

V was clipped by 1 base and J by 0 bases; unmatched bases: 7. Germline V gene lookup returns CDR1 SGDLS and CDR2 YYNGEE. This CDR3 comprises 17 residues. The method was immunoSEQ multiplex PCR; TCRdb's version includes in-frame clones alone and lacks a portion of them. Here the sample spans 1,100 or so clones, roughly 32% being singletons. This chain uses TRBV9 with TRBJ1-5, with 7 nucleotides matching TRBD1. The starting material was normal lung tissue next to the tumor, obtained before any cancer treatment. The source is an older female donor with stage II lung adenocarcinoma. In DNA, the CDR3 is TGTGCCAGCAGCGTAAGAACAGGGGACTATAGCAATCAGCCCCAGCATTTT. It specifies CASSVRTGDYSNQPQHF.